This is a list of T cell receptor beta chains from one sample in a study of blood T cell repertoires in COVID-19. TCRdb's copy holds only in-frame clones and misses some; the assay was immunoSEQ multiplex PCR. The data show approximately 360,000 clones, roughly 90% seen once. The sequenced sample was peripheral blood. These receptors came from a man between 18 and 35 years old with active or convalescent COVID-19. Both conserved end residues are part of each CDR3. Fields, in order: J gene, V gene, clone size, D gene, CDR3 protein, CDR3 DNA. The D gene is left open where the match is weak. Some rows have no size entry. The others give once, few or many, or a class for an expanded clone.

j_call: TRBJ2-2; v_call: TRBV9; clone_size: .; d_call: .; cdr3_aa: CASSVVSGDGGELFF; cdr3_nt: TGTGCCAGCAGCGTAGTTTCAGGGGACGGCGGGGAGCTGTTTTTT
j_call: TRBJ1-6; v_call: TRBV7-2; clone_size: .; d_call: TRBD1; cdr3_aa: CASSLDRGYNSPLHF; cdr3_nt: TGTGCCAGCAGCTTAGACAGGGGGTATAATTCACCCCTCCACTTT
j_call: TRBJ1-2; v_call: TRBV4-3; clone_size: once; d_call: TRBD1; cdr3_aa: CASSQGMGTGGYYGYTF; cdr3_nt: TGCGCCAGCAGCCAGGGAATGGGGACAGGGGGCTACTATGGCTACACCTTC
j_call: TRBJ1-1; v_call: TRBV29-1; clone_size: .; d_call: .; cdr3_aa: CSVVLRQALEAFF; cdr3_nt: TGCAGCGTTGTTCTAAGACAGGCCCTTGAAGCTTTCTTT
j_call: TRBJ1-4; v_call: TRBV2; clone_size: .; d_call: .; cdr3_aa: CASSVDEKLFF; cdr3_nt: TGTGCCAGCAGTGTCGATGAAAAACTGTTTTTT
j_call: TRBJ2-5; v_call: TRBV15; clone_size: .; d_call: .; cdr3_aa: CATSRDRGIGETQYF; cdr3_nt: TGTGCCACCAGCAGAGATCGGGGGATCGGAGAGACCCAGTACTTC
j_call: TRBJ1-1; v_call: TRBV10-3; clone_size: .; d_call: .; cdr3_aa: CAIRPGKNTEAFF; cdr3_nt: TGTGCCATCAGACCGGGAAAGAACACTGAAGCTTTCTTT
j_call: TRBJ1-2; v_call: TRBV20-1; clone_size: .; d_call: .; cdr3_aa: CSANYYGYTF; cdr3_nt: TGCAGTGCTAACTACTATGGCTACACCTTC
j_call: TRBJ1-1; v_call: TRBV11-2; clone_size: .; d_call: .; cdr3_aa: CASSLDVSRVNTEAFF; cdr3_nt: TGTGCCAGCAGCTTAGATGTAAGCCGCGTAAACACTGAAGCTTTCTTT
j_call: TRBJ2-7; v_call: TRBV7-2; clone_size: .; d_call: TRBD2; cdr3_aa: CASSLESSGSYEQYF; cdr3_nt: TGTGCCAGCAGCTTAGAGTCTAGCGGGAGCTACGAGCAGTACTTC
j_call: TRBJ1-2; v_call: TRBV27; clone_size: .; d_call: TRBD1; cdr3_aa: CASSFPGQGFYGYTF; cdr3_nt: TGTGCCAGCAGTTTTCCGGGACAGGGGTTCTATGGCTACACCTTC
j_call: TRBJ1-5; v_call: TRBV27; clone_size: once; d_call: TRBD1; cdr3_aa: CASSTGGFGNQPQHF; cdr3_nt: TGTGCCAGCTCGACAGGGGGTTTCGGCAATCAGCCCCAGCATTTT
j_call: TRBJ2-7; v_call: TRBV28; clone_size: .; d_call: .; cdr3_aa: CASSLVSKLYEQYF; cdr3_nt: TGTGCCAGCAGTTTAGTCTCAAAACTCTACGAGCAGTACTTC
j_call: TRBJ2-7; v_call: TRBV5-1; clone_size: once; d_call: TRBD2; cdr3_aa: CASSALFGGREEQYF; cdr3_nt: TGCGCCAGCAGTGCCCTTTTCGGCGGGAGGGAAGAGCAGTACTTC
j_call: TRBJ1-6; v_call: TRBV12-3/TRBV12-4; clone_size: .; d_call: TRBD1; cdr3_aa: CASRRQGGSPLHF; cdr3_nt: TGTGCCAGCAGACGACAGGGTGGTTCACCCCTCCACTTT
j_call: TRBJ1-4; v_call: TRBV7-2; clone_size: .; d_call: .; cdr3_aa: CASSSWGLGADEKLFF; cdr3_nt: TGTGCCAGCAGCTCATGGGGTTTGGGGGCCGATGAAAAACTGTTTTTT
j_call: TRBJ1-3; v_call: TRBV28; clone_size: .; d_call: .; cdr3_aa: CASSLRGGGGAAGNTIYF; cdr3_nt: TGTGCCAGCAGTCTACGTGGTGGTGGGGGGGCAGCCGGAAACACCATATATTTT
j_call: TRBJ1-2; v_call: TRBV9; clone_size: .; d_call: .; cdr3_aa: CASSVEAGDIDYGYTF; cdr3_nt: TGTGCCAGCAGCGTGGAGGCAGGGGACATTGACTATGGCTACACCTTC
j_call: TRBJ2-4; v_call: TRBV29-1; clone_size: .; d_call: TRBD2; cdr3_aa: CSVEDKDLTSRGSKNIQYF; cdr3_nt: TGCAGCGTTGAAGATAAAGACCTGACTAGCAGAGGTTCCAAAAACATTCAGTACTTC
j_call: TRBJ1-1; v_call: TRBV9; clone_size: .; d_call: .; cdr3_aa: CASSALQGLNTEAFF; cdr3_nt: TGTGCCAGCAGCGCCCTACAGGGTCTGAACACTGAAGCTTTCTTT
j_call: TRBJ1-2; v_call: TRBV24-1; clone_size: .; d_call: .; cdr3_aa: CATSDSGTPTRGYTF; cdr3_nt: TGTGCCACCAGTGACTCCGGGACACCCACGCGGGGCTACACCTTC
j_call: TRBJ2-3; v_call: TRBV7-2; clone_size: .; d_call: TRBD2; cdr3_aa: CASIRGGPFTDTQYF; cdr3_nt: TGTGCCAGCATTCGGGGGGGCCCCTTCACAGATACGCAGTATTTT
j_call: TRBJ2-1; v_call: TRBV28; clone_size: once; d_call: .; cdr3_aa: CASSLLRGYNEQFF; cdr3_nt: TGTGCCAGCAGTTTGTTGCGGGGATACAATGAGCAGTTCTTC
j_call: TRBJ2-5; v_call: TRBV6-2/TRBV6-3; clone_size: once; d_call: TRBD2; cdr3_aa: CASSSSERGYQETQYF; cdr3_nt: TGTGCCAGCAGTTCCTCGGAGCGGGGGTACCAAGAGACCCAGTACTTC
j_call: TRBJ1-1; v_call: TRBV5-1; clone_size: .; d_call: .; cdr3_aa: CASSLATGNTEAFF; cdr3_nt: TGCGCCAGCAGTTTAGCTACAGGTAACACTGAAGCTTTCTTT
j_call: TRBJ2-1; v_call: TRBV4-3; clone_size: .; d_call: TRBD1; cdr3_aa: CASSQWGTGVGSEQFF; cdr3_nt: TGCGCCAGCAGCCAATGGGGGACAGGGGTGGGAAGTGAGCAGTTCTTC
j_call: TRBJ2-7; v_call: TRBV7-3; clone_size: .; d_call: .; cdr3_aa: CASSSAPSHLYEQYF; cdr3_nt: TGTGCCAGCAGCTCCGCCCCATCACATCTGTACGAGCAGTACTTC
j_call: TRBJ2-5; v_call: TRBV7-3; clone_size: .; d_call: TRBD1; cdr3_aa: CASSPGGLETQYF; cdr3_nt: TGTGCCAGCAGCCCAGGGGGTTTGGAGACCCAGTACTTC
j_call: TRBJ1-3; v_call: TRBV7-9; clone_size: .; d_call: .; cdr3_aa: CALPVTGNTIYF; cdr3_nt: TGTGCCTTACCGGTCACTGGAAACACCATATATTTT
j_call: TRBJ2-1; v_call: TRBV11-3; clone_size: few; d_call: TRBD1; cdr3_aa: CASSPDRGNDNEQFF; cdr3_nt: TGTGCCAGCAGCCCGGACAGGGGGAATGATAATGAGCAGTTCTTC
j_call: TRBJ2-2; v_call: TRBV27; clone_size: .; d_call: TRBD2; cdr3_aa: CASGRVTGELFF; cdr3_nt: TGTGCCAGCGGGAGGGTAACCGGGGAGCTGTTTTTT
j_call: TRBJ1-1; v_call: TRBV29-1; clone_size: .; d_call: TRBD1; cdr3_aa: CSGRDRVTEAFF; cdr3_nt: TGCAGCGGCCGGGACAGGGTCACTGAAGCTTTCTTT
j_call: TRBJ1-3; v_call: TRBV11-2; clone_size: .; d_call: TRBD1; cdr3_aa: CASRPAGTGGSTGNTIYF; cdr3_nt: TGTGCCAGCAGACCGGCCGGGACAGGGGGTAGTACTGGAAACACCATATATTTT
j_call: TRBJ2-1; v_call: TRBV27; clone_size: .; d_call: .; cdr3_aa: CASSFSAYNEQFF; cdr3_nt: TGTGCCAGCAGTTTTAGCGCCTACAATGAGCAGTTCTTC
j_call: TRBJ2-1; v_call: TRBV5-5; clone_size: .; d_call: TRBD1; cdr3_aa: CASSFSSGGKGVKAYNEQFF; cdr3_nt: TGTGCCAGCAGCTTTTCGTCAGGGGGCAAAGGGGTTAAAGCTTACAATGAGCAGTTCTTC
j_call: TRBJ1-4; v_call: TRBV4-2; clone_size: .; d_call: .; cdr3_aa: CASSERVFANEKLFF; cdr3_nt: TGTGCCAGCAGCGAGAGGGTTTTTGCTAATGAAAAACTGTTTTTT
j_call: TRBJ1-3; v_call: TRBV18; clone_size: .; d_call: .; cdr3_aa: CASSPATASGNTIYF; cdr3_nt: TGTGCCAGCTCACCCGCGACAGCCTCTGGAAACACCATATATTTT
j_call: TRBJ1-5; v_call: TRBV2; clone_size: .; d_call: TRBD1; cdr3_aa: CASSIHRGTVDF; cdr3_nt: TGTGCCAGCAGTATACACAGGGGGACGGTGGATTTT
j_call: TRBJ2-7; v_call: TRBV5-1; clone_size: few; d_call: .; cdr3_aa: CASSLDWAVVTYEQYF; cdr3_nt: TGCGCCAGCAGCTTGGATTGGGCCGTTGTAACCTACGAGCAGTACTTC
j_call: TRBJ2-7; v_call: TRBV28; clone_size: .; d_call: TRBD1; cdr3_aa: CASHETGATYEQYF; cdr3_nt: TGTGCCAGCCACGAGACAGGGGCCACCTACGAGCAGTACTTC
j_call: TRBJ1-5; v_call: TRBV6-2/TRBV6-3; clone_size: .; d_call: TRBD1; cdr3_aa: CASSHREDRAGQPQHF; cdr3_nt: TGTGCCAGCAGTCATCGGGAGGACAGGGCGGGTCAGCCCCAGCATTTT
j_call: TRBJ2-1; v_call: TRBV6-2/TRBV6-3; clone_size: few; d_call: TRBD2; cdr3_aa: CASSFGTSGSSEQFF; cdr3_nt: TGTGCCAGCAGTTTTGGGACTAGCGGGAGTAGCGAGCAGTTCTTC
j_call: TRBJ1-1; v_call: TRBV18; clone_size: .; d_call: TRBD1; cdr3_aa: CASSAGQGANTEAFF; cdr3_nt: TGTGCCAGCTCAGCCGGACAGGGAGCGAACACTGAAGCTTTCTTT
j_call: TRBJ1-4; v_call: TRBV28; clone_size: .; d_call: TRBD1; cdr3_aa: CASIRTGTGDEKLFF; cdr3_nt: TGTGCCAGTATCCGAACCGGGACAGGGGATGAAAAACTGTTTTTT
j_call: TRBJ1-6; v_call: TRBV24-1; clone_size: .; d_call: .; cdr3_aa: CATSESRANSPLHF; cdr3_nt: TGTGCCACCAGTGAATCGAGGGCTAATTCACCCCTCCACTTT
j_call: TRBJ1-4; v_call: TRBV27; clone_size: .; d_call: TRBD1; cdr3_aa: CASSFTGGRLFF; cdr3_nt: TGTGCCAGCAGTTTTACAGGGGGGAGGCTGTTTTTT
j_call: TRBJ1-1; v_call: TRBV9; clone_size: .; d_call: .; cdr3_aa: CASSTGAEAFF; cdr3_nt: TGTGCCAGCAGCACGGGGGCTGAAGCTTTCTTT
j_call: TRBJ1-2; v_call: TRBV28; clone_size: once; d_call: .; cdr3_aa: CASSPGYYGYTF; cdr3_nt: TGTGCCAGCAGCCCAGGGTACTATGGCTACACCTTC
j_call: TRBJ2-5; v_call: TRBV6-1; clone_size: .; d_call: .; cdr3_aa: CASSETSDTSRETQYF; cdr3_nt: TGTGCCAGCAGTGAAACCTCGGACACCTCCAGAGAGACCCAGTACTTC
j_call: TRBJ2-7; v_call: TRBV7-2; clone_size: .; d_call: .; cdr3_aa: CASSSIILGSYEQYF; cdr3_nt: TGTGCCAGCAGCTCTATCATACTCGGGTCCTACGAGCAGTACTTC
j_call: TRBJ2-7; v_call: TRBV7-3; clone_size: .; d_call: TRBD2; cdr3_aa: CASSLTGLAGGPFYEQYF; cdr3_nt: TGTGCCAGCAGCTTGACTGGACTAGCGGGAGGGCCTTTCTACGAGCAGTACTTC
j_call: TRBJ1-2; v_call: TRBV6-5; clone_size: .; d_call: TRBD1; cdr3_aa: CASTPTTGLVYGYTF; cdr3_nt: TGTGCCAGCACCCCTACGACAGGGCTAGTCTATGGCTACACCTTC
j_call: TRBJ1-5; v_call: TRBV12-3/TRBV12-4; clone_size: .; d_call: .; cdr3_aa: CASSLSQQPQHF; cdr3_nt: TGTGCCAGCAGTTTATCTCAGCAGCCCCAGCATTTT
j_call: TRBJ1-1; v_call: TRBV28; clone_size: .; d_call: .; cdr3_aa: CASSSGGNTEAFF; cdr3_nt: TGTGCCAGCAGTTCCGGGGGGAACACTGAAGCTTTCTTT
j_call: TRBJ2-3; v_call: TRBV11-2; clone_size: once; d_call: .; cdr3_aa: CASSITGVTDTQYF; cdr3_nt: TGTGCCAGCAGCATCACAGGAGTCACAGATACGCAGTATTTT
j_call: TRBJ2-2; v_call: TRBV11-2; clone_size: .; d_call: .; cdr3_aa: CASSPVRLGQGFTGELFF; cdr3_nt: TGTGCCAGCAGCCCAGTGCGCTTGGGGCAGGGGTTCACCGGGGAGCTGTTTTTT
j_call: TRBJ1-3; v_call: TRBV4-2; clone_size: once; d_call: .; cdr3_aa: CASNAAEELSGNTIYF; cdr3_nt: TGTGCCAGCAACGCTGCCGAGGAACTCTCTGGAAACACCATATATTTT
j_call: TRBJ2-7; v_call: TRBV6-5; clone_size: .; d_call: TRBD2; cdr3_aa: CASSFSGGAPYEQYF; cdr3_nt: TGTGCCAGCAGTTTTAGCGGGGGGGCCCCCTACGAGCAGTACTTC
j_call: TRBJ2-3; v_call: TRBV15; clone_size: .; d_call: TRBD2; cdr3_aa: CATSRDLAGVTDTQYF; cdr3_nt: TGTGCCACCAGCAGAGATTTAGCGGGGGTCACAGATACGCAGTATTTT
j_call: TRBJ2-7; v_call: TRBV20-1; clone_size: .; d_call: TRBD2; cdr3_aa: CSASASGRSLTKQYF; cdr3_nt: TGCAGTGCTAGTGCTAGCGGGAGATCCCTCACCAAGCAGTACTTC